This T cell receptor beta chain appears in the sequencing data of a study of cytomegalovirus exposure and HLA in healthy donors. Study-level information: An earlier analysis found 100 million or so unique TCR beta sequences from roughly 170 million T cells.

PCR employed 60 Vbeta and 13 Jbeta primers. Clones were sequenced by immunoSEQ multiplex PCR, and TCRdb holds only the in-frame ones, with some missing. This sample has around 140,000 clones; 88% occur once, and the top ten carry 0.4% to 0.55%. Likely unrecorded immune exposures existed in these nominally healthy donors. V shed 0 bases, J shed 5 bases, and the junction held 9 bases outside the gene matches. In germline, CDR1 is ENHRY, CDR2 SYGVKD. The CDR3 has 17 amino acids. The source is a woman aged 40 to 50 in good health and CMV-seronegative. The V call is TRBV10-3, the J call TRBJ2-2, with 7 bases matching TRBD2. Sequenced sample: PBMCs. The CDR3 DNA is TGTGCCATCAGTGAGTCGAGTGGGGACTATCGAACCGGGGAGCTGTTTTTT. Translating it yields CAISESSGDYRTGELFF.